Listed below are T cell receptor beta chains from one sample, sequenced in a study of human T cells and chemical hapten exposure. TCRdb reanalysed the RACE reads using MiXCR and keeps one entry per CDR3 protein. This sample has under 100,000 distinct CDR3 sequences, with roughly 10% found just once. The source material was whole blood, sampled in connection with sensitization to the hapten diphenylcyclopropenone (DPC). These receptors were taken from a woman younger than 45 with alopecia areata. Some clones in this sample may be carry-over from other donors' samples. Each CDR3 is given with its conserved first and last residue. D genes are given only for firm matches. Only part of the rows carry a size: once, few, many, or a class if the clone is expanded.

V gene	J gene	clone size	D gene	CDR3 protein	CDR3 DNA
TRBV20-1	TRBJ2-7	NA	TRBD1	CSARSRDRESF	TGCAGTGCTAGATCCCGGGACAGGGAGTCCTTC
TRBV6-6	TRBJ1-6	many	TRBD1	CASNEGQRNSPLHF	TGTGCCAGCAACGAGGGACAGAGGAATTCACCCCTCCACTTT
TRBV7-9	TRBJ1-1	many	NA	CASSLAGPRDTEAFF	TGTGCCAGCAGCTTAGCGGGACCTCGTGACACTGAAGCTTTCTTT
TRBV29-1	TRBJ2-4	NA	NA	CSVEGSSELNIQYF	TGCAGCGTTGAAGGCTCCTCGGAGCTAAACATTCAGTACTTC
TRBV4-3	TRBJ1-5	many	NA	CASSQDRGFGPQHF	TGCGCCAGCAGCCAAGATCGGGGGTTCGGCCCCCAGCATTTT
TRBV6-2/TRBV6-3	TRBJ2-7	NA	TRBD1	CASSPDRGLHEQYF	TGTGCCAGCAGTCCGGACAGGGGTCTCCACGAGCAGTACTTC
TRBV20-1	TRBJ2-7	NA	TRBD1	CSARGQVGEQYF	TGCAGTGCCAGGGGGCAGGTCGGGGAGCAGTACTTC
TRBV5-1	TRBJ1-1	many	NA	CASSLDFAGNTEAFF	TGCGCCAGCAGCTTGGATTTCGCGGGGAACACTGAAGCTTTCTTT
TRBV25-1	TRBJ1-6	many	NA	CASSPNYNSPLHF	TGTGCCAGCAGTCCAAACTATAATTCACCCCTCCACTTT
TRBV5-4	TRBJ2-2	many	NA	CVSSYNTGELFF	TGTGTCAGCAGCTATAACACCGGGGAGCTGTTTTTT
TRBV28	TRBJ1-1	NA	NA	CASRGALNTEAFF	TGTGCCAGCAGGGGAGCCTTGAACACTGAAGCTTTCTTT
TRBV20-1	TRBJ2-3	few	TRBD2	CSASSGGRTDTQYF	TGCAGTGCTTCTAGCGGGGGTCGCACAGATACGCAGTATTTT
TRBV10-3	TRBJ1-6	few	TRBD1	CAIKDRADSPLHF	TGTGCCATCAAGGACAGGGCTGATTCACCCCTCCACTTT
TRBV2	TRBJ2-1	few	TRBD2	CASRLSGGPYEQFF	TGTGCCAGCAGGCTCAGCGGGGGGCCCTATGAGCAGTTCTTC
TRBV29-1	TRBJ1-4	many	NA	CSVELLGSGGEKLFF	TGCAGCGTTGAACTCCTAGGCTCTGGCGGTGAAAAACTGTTTTTT
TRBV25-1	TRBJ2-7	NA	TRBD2	CASSKSGLAGVGEQYF	TGTGCCAGCAGTAAGTCGGGACTAGCGGGAGTTGGCGAGCAGTACTTC
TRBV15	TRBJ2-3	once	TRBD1	CASSRDRAADTQYF	TGTGCTAGTTCCCGGGACAGGGCGGCAGATACGCAGTATTTT
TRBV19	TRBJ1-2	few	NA	CASRGRELPLDGYTF	TGTGCCAGTAGGGGCAGGGAGCTTCCCTTGGATGGCTACACCTTC
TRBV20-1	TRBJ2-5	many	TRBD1	CSARDRRATGGRETQYF	TGCAGTGCTAGAGATAGGAGAGCGACAGGGGGGAGGGAGACCCAGTACTTC
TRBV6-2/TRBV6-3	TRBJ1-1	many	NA	CASSYSTPLGTEAFF	TGTGCCAGCAGTTACTCGACCCCTTTGGGCACTGAAGCTTTCTTT
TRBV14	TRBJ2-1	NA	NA	CASSQSGIPYNEQFF	TGTGCCAGCAGCCAATCAGGGATCCCCTACAATGAGCAGTTCTTC
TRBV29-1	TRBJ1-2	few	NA	CSVESGGGGYTF	TGCAGCGTTGAATCTGGGGGCGGTGGCTACACCTTC
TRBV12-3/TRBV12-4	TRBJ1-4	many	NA	CAINEAAGSREKLFF	TGTGCCATAAACGAAGCGGCAGGTAGTCGCGAAAAACTGTTTTTT
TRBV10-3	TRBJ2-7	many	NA	CAISGLGGAQRRYF	TGTGCCATCAGTGGCTTGGGCGGGGCCCAACGGCGGTACTTC
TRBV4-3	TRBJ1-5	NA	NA	CASSQDRVQPQHF	TGCGCCAGCAGCCAAGATCGGGTCCAGCCCCAGCATTTT
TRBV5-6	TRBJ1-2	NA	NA	CASSLTGGRLYGYTF	TGTGCCAGCAGCCTTACGGGGGGCCGGTTATATGGCTACACCTTC
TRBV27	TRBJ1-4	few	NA	CASRNNEKLFF	TGTGCCAGCAGGAATAATGAAAAACTGTTTTTT
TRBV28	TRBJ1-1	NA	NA	CASRKQGGTEAFF	TGTGCCAGCAGGAAACAGGGTGGCACTGAAGCTTTCTTT
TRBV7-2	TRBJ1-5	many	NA	CASSLNTNQPQHF	TGTGCCAGCAGCTTAAATACAAATCAGCCCCAGCATTTT